This T cell receptor beta chain was captured by sequencing in a study of OX40 agonist ivuxolimab in advanced cancers. TCRdb's table, derived via immunoSEQ multiplex PCR, lists solely in-frame clones and lacks some. Of roughly 70,000 clones in the sample, around 90% are singletons; the top ten hold roughly 2.4%. Germline-derived CDR1 and CDR2 are MNHNS and SASEGT. With 1 base removed from V and 10 bases from J, the gap between germline ends came to 13 bases. The CDR3 consists of 13 residues. The rearrangement uses TRBV6-1 and TRBJ1-1; possible D gene TRBD1, 5 bases. Here the sequenced sample was CD4+ or CD8+ T cells sorted from blood, taken in a trial of the OX40 agonist ivuxolimab. The TCR was taken from an adult with an advanced solid tumor such as melanoma, head and neck, liver or kidney cancer. The CDR3 is CASSEDRVGVAFF. The CDR3 bases are TGTGCCAGCAGTGAAGATCGGGTGGGGGTAGCTTTCTTT.